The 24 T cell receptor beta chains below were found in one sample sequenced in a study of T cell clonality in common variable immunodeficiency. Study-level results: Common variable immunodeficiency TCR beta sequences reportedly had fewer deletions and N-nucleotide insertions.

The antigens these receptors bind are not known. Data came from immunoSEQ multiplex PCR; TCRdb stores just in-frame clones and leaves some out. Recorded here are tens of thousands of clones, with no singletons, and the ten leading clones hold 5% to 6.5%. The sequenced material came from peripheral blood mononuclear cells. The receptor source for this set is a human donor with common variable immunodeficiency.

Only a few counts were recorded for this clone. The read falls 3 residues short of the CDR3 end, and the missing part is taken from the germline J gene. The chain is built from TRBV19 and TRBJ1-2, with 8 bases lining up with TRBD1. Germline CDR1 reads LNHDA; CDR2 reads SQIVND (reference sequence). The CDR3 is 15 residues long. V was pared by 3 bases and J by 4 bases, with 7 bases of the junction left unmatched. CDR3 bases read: TGTGCCAGTAGTATCCTCGGACAGGGCTCCTATGGC. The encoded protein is CASSILGQGSYG. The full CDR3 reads CASSILGQGSYGYTF.

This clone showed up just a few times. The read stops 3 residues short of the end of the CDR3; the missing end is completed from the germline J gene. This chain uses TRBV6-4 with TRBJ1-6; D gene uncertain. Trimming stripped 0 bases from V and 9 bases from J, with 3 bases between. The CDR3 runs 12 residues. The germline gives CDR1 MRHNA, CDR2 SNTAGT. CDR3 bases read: TGTGCCAGCAGTGACTCCGGTTCACCC. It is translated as CASSDSGSP. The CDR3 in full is CASSDSGSPLHF.

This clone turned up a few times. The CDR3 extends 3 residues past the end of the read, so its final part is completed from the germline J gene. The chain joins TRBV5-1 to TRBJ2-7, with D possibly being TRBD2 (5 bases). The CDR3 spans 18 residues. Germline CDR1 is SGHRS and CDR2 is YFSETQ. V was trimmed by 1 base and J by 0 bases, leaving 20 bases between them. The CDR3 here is CASSLPPSGFTVSYEQYF. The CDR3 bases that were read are TGCGCCAGCAGCTTGCCCCCTTCGGGGTTTACCGTCTCCTACGAG.

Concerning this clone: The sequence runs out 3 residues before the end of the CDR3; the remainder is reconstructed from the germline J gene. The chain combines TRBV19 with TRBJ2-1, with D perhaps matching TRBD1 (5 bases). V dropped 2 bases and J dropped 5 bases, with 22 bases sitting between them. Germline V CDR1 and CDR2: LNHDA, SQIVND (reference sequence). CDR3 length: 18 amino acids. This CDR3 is CASSILSTGRAYNNEQFF. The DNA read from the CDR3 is TGTGCCAGTAGTATATTATCTACGGGCAGGGCCTATAACAATGAG.

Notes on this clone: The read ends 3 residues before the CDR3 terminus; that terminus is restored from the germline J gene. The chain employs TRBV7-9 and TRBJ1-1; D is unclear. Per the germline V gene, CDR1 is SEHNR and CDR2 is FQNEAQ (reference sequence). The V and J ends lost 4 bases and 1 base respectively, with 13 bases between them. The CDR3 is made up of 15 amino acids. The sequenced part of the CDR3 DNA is TGTGCCAGCAGCTGCCAACCCACCGGGAACACTGAA. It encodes CASSCQPTGNTE. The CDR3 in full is CASSCQPTGNTEAFF.

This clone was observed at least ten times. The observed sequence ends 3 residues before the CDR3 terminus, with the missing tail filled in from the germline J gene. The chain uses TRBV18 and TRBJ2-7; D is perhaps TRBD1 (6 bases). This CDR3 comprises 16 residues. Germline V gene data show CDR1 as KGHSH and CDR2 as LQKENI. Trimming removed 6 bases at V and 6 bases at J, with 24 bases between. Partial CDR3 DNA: TGTGCCAGCTCTCCCCGACAGGCGGACGGGTTTCTCGAG. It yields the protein CASSPRQADGFLE. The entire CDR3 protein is CASSPRQADGFLEQYF.

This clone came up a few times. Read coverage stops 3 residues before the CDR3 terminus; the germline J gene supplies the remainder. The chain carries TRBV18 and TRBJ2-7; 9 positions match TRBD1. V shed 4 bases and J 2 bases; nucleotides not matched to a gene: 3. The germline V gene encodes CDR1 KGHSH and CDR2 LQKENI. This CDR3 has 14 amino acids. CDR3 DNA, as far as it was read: TGTGCCAGCTCACTCGGGACAGGGACCTACGAG. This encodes CASSLGTGTYE. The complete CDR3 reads CASSLGTGTYEQYF.

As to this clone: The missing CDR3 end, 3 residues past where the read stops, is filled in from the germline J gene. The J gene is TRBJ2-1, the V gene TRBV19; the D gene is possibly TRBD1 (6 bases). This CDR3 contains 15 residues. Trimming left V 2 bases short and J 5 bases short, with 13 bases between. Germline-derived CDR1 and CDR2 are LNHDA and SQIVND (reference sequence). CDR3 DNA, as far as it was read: TGTGCCAGTAGTATATCTGGGACACTAGACAATGAG. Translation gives CASSISGTLDNE. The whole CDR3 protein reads CASSISGTLDNEQFF. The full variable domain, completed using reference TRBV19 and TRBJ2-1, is DGGITQSPKYLFRKEGQNVTLSCEQNLNHDAMYWYRQDPGQGLRLIYYSQIVNDFQKGDIAEGYSVSREKKESFPLTVTSAQKNPTAFYLCASSISGTLDNEQFFGPGTRLTVL.

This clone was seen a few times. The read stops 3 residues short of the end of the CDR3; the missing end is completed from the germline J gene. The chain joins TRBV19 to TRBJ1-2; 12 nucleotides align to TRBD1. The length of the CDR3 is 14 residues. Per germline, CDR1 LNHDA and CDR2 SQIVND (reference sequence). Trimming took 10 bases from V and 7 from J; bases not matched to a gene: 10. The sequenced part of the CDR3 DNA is TGTGCCACCGGGACAGGGGGCGCCCGGGGTGGC. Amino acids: CATGTGGARGG. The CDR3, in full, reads CATGTGGARGGYTF.

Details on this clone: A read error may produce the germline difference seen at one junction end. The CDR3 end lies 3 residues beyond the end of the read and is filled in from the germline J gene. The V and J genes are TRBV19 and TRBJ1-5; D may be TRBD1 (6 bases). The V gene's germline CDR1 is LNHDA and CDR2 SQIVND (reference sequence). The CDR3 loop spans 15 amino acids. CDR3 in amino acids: CASRKTGLSNKPQHF. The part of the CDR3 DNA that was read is TGTGCCAGTAGGAAAACAGGGCTCAGCAATAAGCCC.

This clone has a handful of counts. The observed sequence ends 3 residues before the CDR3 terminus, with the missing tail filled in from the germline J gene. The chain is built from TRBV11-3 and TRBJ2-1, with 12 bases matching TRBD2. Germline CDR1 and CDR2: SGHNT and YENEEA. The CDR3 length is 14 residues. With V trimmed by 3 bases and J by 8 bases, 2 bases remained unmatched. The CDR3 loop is CASSFLAGGDEQFF. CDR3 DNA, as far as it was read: TGTGCCAGCAGCTTCCTAGCGGGAGGGGATGAG.

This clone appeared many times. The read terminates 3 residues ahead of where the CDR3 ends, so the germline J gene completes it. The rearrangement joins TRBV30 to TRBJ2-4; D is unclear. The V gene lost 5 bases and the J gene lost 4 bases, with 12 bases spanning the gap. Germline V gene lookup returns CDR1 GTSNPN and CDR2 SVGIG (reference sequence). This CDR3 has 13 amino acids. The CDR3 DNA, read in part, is TGTGCCTGGGGAGACACTCAGAAAAACATT. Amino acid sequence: CAWGDTQKNI. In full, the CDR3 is CAWGDTQKNIQYF.

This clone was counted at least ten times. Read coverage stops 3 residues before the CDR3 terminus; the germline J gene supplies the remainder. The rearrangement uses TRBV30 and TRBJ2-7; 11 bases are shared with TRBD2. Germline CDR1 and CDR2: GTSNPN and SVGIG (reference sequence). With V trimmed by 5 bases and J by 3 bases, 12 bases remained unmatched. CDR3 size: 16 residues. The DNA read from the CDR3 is TGTGCCTGGGAGCGGGCTAGCGGGGGGCAAGTCTACGAG. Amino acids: CAWERASGGQVYE. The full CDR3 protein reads CAWERASGGQVYEQYF.

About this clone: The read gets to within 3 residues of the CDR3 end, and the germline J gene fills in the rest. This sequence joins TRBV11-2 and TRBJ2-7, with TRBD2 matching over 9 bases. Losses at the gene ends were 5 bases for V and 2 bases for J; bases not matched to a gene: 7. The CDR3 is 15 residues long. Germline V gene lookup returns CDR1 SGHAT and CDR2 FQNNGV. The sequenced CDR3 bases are TGTGCCAGCAGCCCAGGGTCTAGCGGGACCTACGAG. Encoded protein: CASSPGSSGTYE. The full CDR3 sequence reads CASSPGSSGTYEQYF.

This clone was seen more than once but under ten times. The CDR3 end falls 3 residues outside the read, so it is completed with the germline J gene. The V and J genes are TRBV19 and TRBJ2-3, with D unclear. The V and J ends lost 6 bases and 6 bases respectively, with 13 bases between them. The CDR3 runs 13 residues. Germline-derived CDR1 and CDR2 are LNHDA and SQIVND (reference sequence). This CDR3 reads CASRRLVSDTQYF. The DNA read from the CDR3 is TGTGCCAGTAGGCGACTCGTCTCGGATACG.

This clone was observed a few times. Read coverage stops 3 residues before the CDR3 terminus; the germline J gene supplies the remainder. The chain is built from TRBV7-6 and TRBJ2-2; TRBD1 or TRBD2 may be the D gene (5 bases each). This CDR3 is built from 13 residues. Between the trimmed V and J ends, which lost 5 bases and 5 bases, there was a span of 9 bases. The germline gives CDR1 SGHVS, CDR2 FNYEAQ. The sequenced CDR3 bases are TGTGCCAGCAGCGTAGAGGGGACCGGGGAG. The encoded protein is CASSVEGTGE. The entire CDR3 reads CASSVEGTGELFF.

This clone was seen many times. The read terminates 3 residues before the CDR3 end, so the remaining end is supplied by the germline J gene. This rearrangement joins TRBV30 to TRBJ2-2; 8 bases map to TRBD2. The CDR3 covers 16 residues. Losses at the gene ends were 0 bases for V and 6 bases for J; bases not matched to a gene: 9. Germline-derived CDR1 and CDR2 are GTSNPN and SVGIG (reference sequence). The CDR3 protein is CAWSVHSGRGAGELFF. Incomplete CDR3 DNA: TGTGCCTGGAGTGTTCACAGCGGGAGAGGCGCCGGGGAG. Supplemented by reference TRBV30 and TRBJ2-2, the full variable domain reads SQTIHQWPATLVQPVGSPLSLECTVEGTSNPNLYWYRQAAGRGLQLLFYSVGIGQISSEVPQNLSASRPQDRQFILSSKKLLLSDSGFYLCAWSVHSGRGAGELFFGEGSRLTVL.

The chain's CDR3 is CAWSVGVGTQYF. Partial CDR3 DNA: TGTGCCTGGAGTGTAGGGGTAGGGACC. The chain has TRBV30 and TRBJ2-5, with D maybe TRBD1 (5 bases). With the read ending 3 residues before the CDR3 end, the germline J gene is used to fill in that end. CDR3 length equals 12 residues. Germline-derived CDR1 and CDR2 are GTSNPN and SVGIG (reference sequence). V lost 0 bases and J 7 bases, leaving 9 bases between the germline ends.

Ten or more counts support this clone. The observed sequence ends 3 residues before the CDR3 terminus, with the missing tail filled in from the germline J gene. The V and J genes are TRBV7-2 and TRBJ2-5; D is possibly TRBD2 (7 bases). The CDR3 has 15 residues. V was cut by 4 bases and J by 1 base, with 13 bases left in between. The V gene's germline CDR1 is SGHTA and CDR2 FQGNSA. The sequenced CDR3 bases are TGTGCCAGCAGCTGGTGGGGGGGCCCCCAAGAGACC. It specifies CASSWWGGPQET. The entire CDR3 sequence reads CASSWWGGPQETQYF. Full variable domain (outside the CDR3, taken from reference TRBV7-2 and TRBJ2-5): GAGVSQSPSNKVTEKGKDVELRCDPISGHTALYWYRQSLGQGLEFLIYFQGNSAPDKSGLPSDRFSAERTGGSVSTLTIQRTQQEDSAVYLCASSWWGGPQETQYFGPGTRLLVL.

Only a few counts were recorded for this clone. The sequenced part of the CDR3 DNA is TGTGCCAGCAGCTTAGAAAGCAGGGCGGCCTATGGC. Translated, it gives CASSLESRAAYG. The entire CDR3 is CASSLESRAAYGYTF. The chain has TRBV7-8 and TRBJ1-2; D possibly corresponds to TRBD1 (5 bases). The read gets to within 3 residues of the CDR3 end, and the germline J gene fills in the rest. The CDR3 runs to 15 residues. Germline V CDR1 and CDR2: SGHVS, FQNEAQ. Trimming cost V 1 base and J 4 bases, with 13 bases left between them.

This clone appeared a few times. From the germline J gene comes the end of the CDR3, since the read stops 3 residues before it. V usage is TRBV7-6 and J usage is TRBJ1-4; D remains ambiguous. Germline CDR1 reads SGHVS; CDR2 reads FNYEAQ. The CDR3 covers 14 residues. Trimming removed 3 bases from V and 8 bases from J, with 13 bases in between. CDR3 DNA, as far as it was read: TGTGCCAGCAGCTTCTTCGGGGTGGGCGAAAAA. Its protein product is CASSFFGVGEK. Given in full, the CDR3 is CASSFFGVGEKLFF.

CDR3 bases read: TGTGCCAGCAGTCGAACAGAATACGAG. Translation: CASSRTEYE. The full CDR3 is CASSRTEYEQYF. J is TRBJ2-7 and V is TRBV7-2; no firm D call. The CDR3 end is not reached by the read, which stops 3 residues before it; the germline J gene fills it in. There are 12 residues in the CDR3. V was clipped by 6 bases and J by 4 bases, with 10 bases between them. Germline V lookup: CDR1 SGHTA, CDR2 FQGNSA.

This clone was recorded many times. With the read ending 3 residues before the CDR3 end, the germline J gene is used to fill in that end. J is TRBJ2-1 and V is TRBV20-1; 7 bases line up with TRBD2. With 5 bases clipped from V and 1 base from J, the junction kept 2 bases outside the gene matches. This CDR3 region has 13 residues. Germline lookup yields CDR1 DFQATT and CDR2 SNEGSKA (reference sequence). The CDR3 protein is CSAGGESYNEQFF. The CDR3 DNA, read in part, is TGCAGTGCTGGGGGGGAATCCTACAATGAG.

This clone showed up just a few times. The CDR3 DNA, read in part, is TGTGCCAGCAGCCAGGGACAGGGGCCGATGGACGAG. Translated, it gives CASSQGQGPMDE. The whole CDR3 protein is CASSQGQGPMDEQYF. V usage is TRBV11-3 and J usage is TRBJ2-7; 10 positions match TRBD1. The read terminates 3 residues before the CDR3 end, so the remaining end is supplied by the germline J gene. Germline CDR1 SGHNT, CDR2 YENEEA. This CDR3 is 15 amino acids long. V trimming: 5 bases; J trimming: 5 bases; junction bases outside the gene matches: 9.